One sample yielded the 17 T cell receptor beta chains listed below, sequenced in a study of T cell responses to AZD1222 COVID-19 vaccine. The data were produced by immunoSEQ multiplex PCR, yet TCRdb's version contains in-frame clones alone and is incomplete. The table records 150,000 or so clones, roughly 91% of them present only once. Sequenced material: peripheral blood, taken on day 0 of AZD1222 vaccination. The source is an adult in good health.

The sample holds a few counts of this clone. The chain joins TRBV4-2 to TRBJ2-7; perhaps TRBD2 as D (6 bases). CDR1 is LGHNA and CDR2 is YNFKEQ in the germline V gene. V dropped 0 bases and J dropped 7 bases, with 22 bases sitting between them. CDR3 length: 17 amino acids. The CDR3 loop reads CASSQERQGGGYTEQYF. In DNA form, the CDR3 reads TGTGCCAGCAGCCAAGAAAGGCAGGGTGGGGGGTATACGGAGCAGTACTTC.

The V call is TRBV28, the J call TRBJ1-3, with D perhaps matching TRBD1 (5 bases). Germline V gene sequence: CDR1 MDHEN, CDR2 SYDVKM. This CDR3 region has 14 residues. Between the trimmed V and J ends, which lost 8 bases and 2 bases, there was a span of 13 bases. DNA of the CDR3: TGTGCCAGCCGATTACCGGGACCTGGAAACACCATATATTTT. Amino acid sequence: CASRLPGPGNTIYF.

The V call is TRBV7-2, the J call TRBJ1-2; D is uncertain. Germline CDR1 reads SGHTA; CDR2 reads FQGNSA. The CDR3 has 15 amino acids. V was shortened by 1 base and J by 4 bases, with 13 bases between the two germline ends. The DNA for the CDR3 is TGTGCCAGCAGCTTAGAAGGCCGAGACCTCTATGGCTACACCTTC. This gives the protein CASSLEGRDLYGYTF.

The chain combines TRBV28 with TRBJ1-2; 9 bases agree with TRBD1. CDR3 length equals 13 residues. V lost 6 bases to trimming and J lost 5 bases; unmatched junction nucleotides: 4. Germline CDR1 MDHEN, CDR2 SYDVKM. CDR3 sequence (DNA): TGTGCCAGCAGGACAGGGGGTGTATATGGCTACACCTTC. Encoded protein: CASRTGGVYGYTF.

This clone was detected once. The chain uses TRBV4-3 and TRBJ2-2; 11 nucleotides line up with TRBD2. There are 16 residues in the CDR3. The germline CDR1 and CDR2 sequences are LGHNA and YSLEER. The V segment lost 3 bases and the J segment 4 bases; nucleotides outside the gene matches: 4. The chain's CDR3 is CASSQHLAGGTGELFF. CDR3 DNA: TGCGCCAGCAGCCAGCACCTAGCGGGGGGCACCGGGGAGCTGTTTTTT.

The chain combines TRBV4-3 with TRBJ1-2, with D perhaps matching TRBD1 (5 bases). Germline values: CDR1 LGHNA, CDR2 YSLEER. This CDR3 comprises 15 residues. V was trimmed by 0 bases and J by 5 bases, leaving 13 bases between them. DNA of the CDR3: TGCGCCAGCAGCCAAGAATTGGGGACGGATTATGGCTACACCTTC. Translated: CASSQELGTDYGYTF.

The V call is TRBV25-1, the J call TRBJ2-7; tentative D call: TRBD1 (6 bases). CDR3 length: 12 residues. CDR1 is MGHDK and CDR2 is SYGVNS in the germline V gene. The germline V and J ends were trimmed by 4 bases and 4 bases, with 8 bases remaining between them. The CDR3: CASSATGYEQYF. DNA of the CDR3: TGTGCCAGCAGTGCTACAGGGTACGAGCAGTACTTC.

V usage is TRBV5-6 and J usage is TRBJ1-1; TRBD1 might be the D (6 bases). This CDR3 is built from 14 residues. The V gene lost 5 bases and the J gene lost 4 bases, with 15 bases spanning the gap. Germline V lookup: CDR1 SGHDT, CDR2 YYEEEE. The CDR3 DNA sequence: TGTGCCAGCAGTGTCTACAGGGTCGGCACTGAAGCTTTCTTT. It is translated as CASSVYRVGTEAFF.

The J gene is TRBJ2-3, the V gene TRBV18; D gene uncertain. Trimming took 0 bases from V and 4 from J, leaving 14 bases between them. Germline V gene sequence: CDR1 KGHSH, CDR2 LQKENI. This CDR3 is built from 16 residues. CDR3 sequence: CASSPPGSLSPDTQYF. As DNA, the CDR3 is TGTGCCAGCTCACCACCAGGAAGCCTTAGTCCAGATACGCAGTATTTT.

V usage is TRBV29-1 and J usage is TRBJ1-1; no firm D call. This CDR3 is built from 10 residues. Germline loops: CDR1 SQVTM, CDR2 ANQGSEA. V dropped 4 bases and J dropped 7 bases, with 7 bases sitting between them. Here the CDR3 reads CSVAYDEAFF. The DNA for the CDR3 is TGCAGCGTTGCGTACGATGAAGCTTTCTTT.

This chain links TRBV5-1 with TRBJ1-1, with a tentative D call TRBD1 (6 bases). The CDR3 sequence is 14 residues long. The germline V gene has CDR1 SGHRS and CDR2 YFSETQ. V dropped 0 bases and J dropped 0 bases, with 6 bases sitting between them. The CDR3 region is CASSLDRVNTEAFF. The CDR3 nucleotides read TGCGCCAGCAGCTTGGACAGGGTGAACACTGAAGCTTTCTTT. Supplemented by reference TRBV5-1 and TRBJ1-1, the full variable domain reads KAGVTQTPRYLIKTRGQQVTLSCSPISGHRSVSWYQQTPGQGLQFLFEYFSETQRNKGNFPGRFSGRQFSNSRSEMNVSTLELGDSALYLCASSLDRVNTEAFFGQGTRLTVV.

V usage is TRBV27 and J usage is TRBJ1-1; D ambiguous. Germline V gene lookup returns CDR1 MNHEY and CDR2 SMNVEV (reference sequence). The CDR3 runs 13 residues. V was trimmed by 3 bases and J by 3 bases, leaving 8 bases between them. CDR3 DNA sequence: TGTGCCAGCAGTTTCGGCGGGGACACTGAAGCTTTCTTT. Amino acid sequence: CASSFGGDTEAFF.

To note about this clone: The junction departs from germline at one end; a sequencing error may be responsible. This chain joins TRBV19 and TRBJ1-5, with D perhaps matching TRBD1 (6 bases). Per germline, CDR1 LNHDA and CDR2 SQIVND (reference sequence). The CDR3 is 21 amino acids. CDR3 DNA sequence: TGTGCCAGTAGTCCCCGTCCCTCCCTCCGGGACATCCTTTTTAGCAACCAGCCCCAGCATTTT. The encoded protein is CASSPRPSLRDILFSNQPQHF.

The CDR3 bases are TGTGCCAGCAGCCGATCGACGCCAAACATTCAGTACTTC. Protein product: CASSRSTPNIQYF. The rearrangement joins TRBV6-5 to TRBJ2-4; D is unresolved. CDR3 length: 13 amino acids. Germline CDR1 and CDR2: MNHEY and SVGAGI. Deletions cut 6 bases from V and 6 bases from J, with 12 bases between.

V gene TRBV19 combines with J gene TRBJ1-1, with D maybe TRBD1 (6 bases). V lost 8 bases to trimming and J lost 2 bases, with 15 bases between them. CDR1 is LNHDA, CDR2 SQIVND, per germline (reference sequence). The CDR3 has 14 amino acids. CDR3 amino acids: CASANTGANTEAFF. CDR3 DNA: TGTGCCAGTGCCAATACGGGGGCTAACACTGAAGCTTTCTTT. Filled out from reference TRBV19 and TRBJ1-1, the complete variable domain reads DGGITQSPKYLFRKEGQNVTLSCEQNLNHDAMYWYRQDPGQGLRLIYYSQIVNDFQKGDIAEGYSVSREKKESFPLTVTSAQKNPTAFYLCASANTGANTEAFFGQGTRLTVV.

The chain has TRBV21-1 and TRBJ1-3; the table gives TRBD1 as D, unverified against the DNA. TRBV21-1 is assigned pseudogene status. This CDR3 spans 16 amino acids. The CDR3 nucleotides read TGTGCCAGCAGCAAGGGGGCCCAGGGGCCTGGAAACACCATATATTTT. Translated, it gives CASSKGAQGPGNTIYF.

The chain couples TRBV6-5 to TRBJ2-2; no clear D. V was pared by 6 bases and J by 5 bases, with 13 bases between. Per germline, CDR1 MNHEY and CDR2 SVGAGI. This CDR3 has 14 residues. CDR3: CASSIPGGTGELFF. The CDR3 DNA sequence: TGTGCCAGCAGCATACCAGGCGGAACCGGGGAGCTGTTTTTT.